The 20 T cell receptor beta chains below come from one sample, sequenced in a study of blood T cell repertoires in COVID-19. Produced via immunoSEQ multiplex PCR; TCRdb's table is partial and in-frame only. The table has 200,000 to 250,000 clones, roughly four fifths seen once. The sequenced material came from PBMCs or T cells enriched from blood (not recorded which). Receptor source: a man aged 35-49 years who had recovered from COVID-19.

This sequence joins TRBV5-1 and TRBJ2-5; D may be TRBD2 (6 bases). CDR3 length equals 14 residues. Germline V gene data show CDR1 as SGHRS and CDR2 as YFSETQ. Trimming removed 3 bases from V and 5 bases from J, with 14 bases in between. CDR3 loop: CASSSFDGGETQYF. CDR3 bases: TGCGCCAGCAGCTCCTTCGACGGAGGGGAGACCCAGTACTTC.

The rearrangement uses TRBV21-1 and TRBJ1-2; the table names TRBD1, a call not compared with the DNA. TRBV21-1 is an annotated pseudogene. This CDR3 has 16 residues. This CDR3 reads CASSKMEKGNFGGYTF. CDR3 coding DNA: TGTGCCAGCAGCAAAATGGAGAAGGGGAATTTCGGCGGCTACACCTTC.

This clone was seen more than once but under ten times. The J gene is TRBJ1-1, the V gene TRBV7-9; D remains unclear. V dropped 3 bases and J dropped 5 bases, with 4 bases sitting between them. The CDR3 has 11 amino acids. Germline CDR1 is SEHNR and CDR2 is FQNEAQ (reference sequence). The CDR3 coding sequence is TGTGCCAGCAGCTTTCTAACTGAAGCTTTCTTT. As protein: CASSFLTEAFF. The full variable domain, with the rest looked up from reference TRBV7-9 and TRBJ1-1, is DTGVSQNPRHKITKRGQNVTFRCDPISEHNRLYWYRQTLGQGPEFLTYFQNEAQLEKSRLLSDRFSAERPKGSFSTLEIQRTEQGDSAMYLCASSFLTEAFFGQGTRLTVV.

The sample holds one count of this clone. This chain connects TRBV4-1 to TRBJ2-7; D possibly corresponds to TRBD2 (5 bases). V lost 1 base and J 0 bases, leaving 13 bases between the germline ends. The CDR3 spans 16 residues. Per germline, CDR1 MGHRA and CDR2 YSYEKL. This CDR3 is CASSQGFERASYEQYF. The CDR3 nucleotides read TGCGCCAGCAGCCAAGGGTTCGAGAGGGCCTCCTACGAGCAGTACTTC.

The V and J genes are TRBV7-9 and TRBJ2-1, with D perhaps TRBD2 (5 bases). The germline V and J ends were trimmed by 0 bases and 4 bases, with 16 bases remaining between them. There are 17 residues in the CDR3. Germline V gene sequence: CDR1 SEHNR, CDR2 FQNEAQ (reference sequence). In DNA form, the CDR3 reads TGTGCCAGCAGCTTAGCACCCCCTAGCCGGGGATACAATGAGCAGTTCTTC. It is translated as CASSLAPPSRGYNEQFF.

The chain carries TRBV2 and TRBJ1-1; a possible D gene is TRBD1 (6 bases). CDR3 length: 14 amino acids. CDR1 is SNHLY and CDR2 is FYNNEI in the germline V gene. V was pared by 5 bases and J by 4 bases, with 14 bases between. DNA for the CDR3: TGTGCCAGCAGTTGGGGAGGGGGGATCACTGAAGCTTTCTTT. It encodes CASSWGGGITEAFF.

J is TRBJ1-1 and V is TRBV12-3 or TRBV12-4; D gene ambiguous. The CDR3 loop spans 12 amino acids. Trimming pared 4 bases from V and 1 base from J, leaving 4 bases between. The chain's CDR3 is CASSYRNTEAFF. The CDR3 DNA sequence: TGTGCCAGCAGTTACAGGAACACTGAAGCTTTCTTT.

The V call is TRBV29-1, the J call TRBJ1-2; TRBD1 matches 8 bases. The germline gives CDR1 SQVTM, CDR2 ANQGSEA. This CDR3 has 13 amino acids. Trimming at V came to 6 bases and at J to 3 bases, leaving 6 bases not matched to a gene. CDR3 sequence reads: CSVGQGDDYGYTF. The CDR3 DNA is TGCAGCGTAGGACAGGGTGATGACTATGGCTACACCTTC.

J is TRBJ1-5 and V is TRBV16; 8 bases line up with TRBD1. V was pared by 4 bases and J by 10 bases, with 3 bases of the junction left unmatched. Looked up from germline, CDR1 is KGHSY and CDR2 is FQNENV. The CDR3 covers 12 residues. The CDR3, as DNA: TGTGCCAGCAGCCTCACAGGGGGTCCCCAGCATTTT. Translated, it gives CASSLTGGPQHF.

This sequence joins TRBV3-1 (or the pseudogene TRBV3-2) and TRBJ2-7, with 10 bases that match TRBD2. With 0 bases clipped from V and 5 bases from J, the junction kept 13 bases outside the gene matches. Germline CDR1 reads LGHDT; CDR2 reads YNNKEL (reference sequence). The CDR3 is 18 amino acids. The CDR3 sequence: CASSQDPRLAGVQNEQYF. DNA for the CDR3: TGTGCCAGCAGCCAAGATCCCAGGCTAGCGGGAGTACAGAACGAGCAGTACTTC.

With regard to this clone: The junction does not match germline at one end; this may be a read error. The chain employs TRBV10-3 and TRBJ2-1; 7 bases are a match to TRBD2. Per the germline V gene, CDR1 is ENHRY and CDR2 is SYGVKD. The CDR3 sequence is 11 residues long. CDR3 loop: CATALGGPRVF. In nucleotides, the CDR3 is TGTGCCACGGCTCTGGGAGGGCCGAGGGTCTTC.

The CDR3 DNA reads as TGTGCCAGCAGCTTACAGACGGAGACCTATGGCTACACCTTC. Translated: CASSLQTETYGYTF. The chain has TRBV7-9 and TRBJ1-2; D remains ambiguous. The CDR3 contains 14 residues. Trimming took off 2 bases at V and 4 bases at J, with 11 bases between the two ends. Germline V CDR1 and CDR2: SEHNR, FQNEAQ (reference sequence).

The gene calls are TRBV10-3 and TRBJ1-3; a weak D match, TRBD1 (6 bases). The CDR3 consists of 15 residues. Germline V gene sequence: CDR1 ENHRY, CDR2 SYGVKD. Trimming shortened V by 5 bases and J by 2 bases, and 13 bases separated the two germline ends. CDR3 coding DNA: TGTGCCATCAGTCCGGGACACCAAACTGGAAACACCATATATTTT. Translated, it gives CAISPGHQTGNTIYF.

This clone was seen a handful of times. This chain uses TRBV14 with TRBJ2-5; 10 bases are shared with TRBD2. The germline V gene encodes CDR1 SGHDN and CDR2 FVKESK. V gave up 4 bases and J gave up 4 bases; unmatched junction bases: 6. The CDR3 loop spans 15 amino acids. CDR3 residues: CASSPQAGGRETQYF. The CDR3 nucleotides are TGTGCCAGCAGCCCCCAAGCGGGGGGGCGAGAGACCCAGTACTTC.

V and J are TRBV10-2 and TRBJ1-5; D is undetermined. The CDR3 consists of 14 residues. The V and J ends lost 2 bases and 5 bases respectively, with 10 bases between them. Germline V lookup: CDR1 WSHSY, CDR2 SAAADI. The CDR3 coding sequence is TGCGCCAGCAGTGAGAATAGGAGAGATCAGCCCCAGCATTTT. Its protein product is CASSENRRDQPQHF.

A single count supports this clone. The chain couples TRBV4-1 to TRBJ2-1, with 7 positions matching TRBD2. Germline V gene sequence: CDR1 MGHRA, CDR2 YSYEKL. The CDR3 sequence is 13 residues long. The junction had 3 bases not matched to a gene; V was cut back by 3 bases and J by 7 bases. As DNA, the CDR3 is TGCGCCAGCAGCCACGGACTAGTGAATGAGCAGTTCTTC. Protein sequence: CASSHGLVNEQFF.

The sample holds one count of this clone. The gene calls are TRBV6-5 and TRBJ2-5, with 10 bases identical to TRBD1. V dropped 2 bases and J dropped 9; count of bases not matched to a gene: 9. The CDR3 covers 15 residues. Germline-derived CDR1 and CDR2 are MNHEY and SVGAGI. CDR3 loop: CASSYGQGGRGAQYF. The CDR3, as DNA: TGTGCCAGCAGTTACGGACAGGGGGGTCGAGGGGCCCAGTACTTC.

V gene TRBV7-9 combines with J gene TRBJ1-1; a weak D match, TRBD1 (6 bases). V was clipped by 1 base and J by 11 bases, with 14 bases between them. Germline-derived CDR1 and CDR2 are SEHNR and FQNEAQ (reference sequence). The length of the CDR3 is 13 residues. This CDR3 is CASSLETGRGAFF. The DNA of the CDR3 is TGTGCCAGCAGCTTAGAGACAGGAAGGGGGGCTTTCTTT. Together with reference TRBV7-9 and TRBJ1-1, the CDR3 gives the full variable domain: DTGVSQNPRHKITKRGQNVTFRCDPISEHNRLYWYRQTLGQGPEFLTYFQNEAQLEKSRLLSDRFSAERPKGSFSTLEIQRTEQGDSAMYLCASSLETGRGAFFGQGTRLTVV.

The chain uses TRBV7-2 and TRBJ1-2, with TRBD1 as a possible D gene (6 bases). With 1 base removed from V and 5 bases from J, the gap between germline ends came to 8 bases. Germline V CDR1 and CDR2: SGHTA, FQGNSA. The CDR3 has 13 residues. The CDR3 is CASSLDRVYGYTF. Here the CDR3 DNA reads TGTGCCAGCAGCTTAGACAGGGTATATGGCTACACCTTC.

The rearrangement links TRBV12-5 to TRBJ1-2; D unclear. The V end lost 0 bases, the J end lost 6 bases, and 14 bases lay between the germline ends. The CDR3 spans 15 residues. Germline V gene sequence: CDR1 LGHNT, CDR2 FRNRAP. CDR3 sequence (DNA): TGTGCTAGTGGTTTGGTATCCGCTCAGCGCGATGGCTACACCTTC. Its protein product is CASGLVSAQRDGYTF.